One sample yielded the 3 T cell receptor beta chains listed below, sequenced in a study of response to subunit inactivated influenza vaccine. Each CDR3 protein is one row after TCRdb ran MiXCR on the RT-PCR reads. The data contain about 800,000 distinct CDR3 sequences, 20% to 25% of them singletons. The starting material was PBMCs from blood, obtained 5 days after vaccination. These receptors all come from a man between 50 and 59 years old who received an inactivated influenza vaccine.

The rearrangement links TRBV7-2 to TRBJ1-2, with D possibly TRBD1 on 5 matching bases. The CDR3 loop spans 15 amino acids. V shed 3 bases and J shed 3 bases, with 14 bases lying between them. In germline, CDR1 is SGHTA, CDR2 FQGNSA. The DNA of the CDR3 is TGTGCCAGCAGCTTTTCCGGGACGTTAGACTATGGCTACACCTTC. Translation gives CASSFSGTLDYGYTF.

With regard to this clonotype: Since a much larger clone is just one base distant, this may be a read error. The gene calls are TRBV7-6 and TRBJ2-7; D is ambiguous. The CDR3 has 13 amino acids. Germline V gene sequence: CDR1 SGHVS, CDR2 FNYEAQ. CDR3 amino acids: CASSLEATYEKYF. CDR3 nucleotides: TGTGCCAGCAGCTTAGAGGCGACCTACGAGAAGTACTTC.

In this sample, this clonotype turned up many times. V usage is TRBV12-3 or TRBV12-4 and J usage is TRBJ2-3; 12 bases are a match to TRBD2. J gave up 4 bases and V 4 bases, and 0 bases lay outside the gene matches. The CDR3 extends over 14 amino acids. The CDR3 sequence: CASSSSGRADTQYF. CDR3 nucleotide sequence: TGTGCCAGCAGTTCTAGCGGGAGGGCAGATACGCAGTATTTT.